A selection of T cell receptor beta chains follows, all from one sample in a study of human T cells and chemical hapten exposure. TCRdb reprocessed the RACE reads via MiXCR and lists one record per CDR3 protein. The table records more than 150,000 distinct CDR3 sequences, more than 20% of them present only once. Sample: whole blood, taken in connection with sensitization to the hapten diphenylcyclopropenone (DPC). These receptors were taken from a woman in her thirties or forties with alopecia areata. Some clones in this sample may be carry-over from other donors' samples. Each CDR3 is given with its conserved first and last residue. A D gene is named only where the DNA matches it firmly. Rows give clone size only sometimes, using once, few, many, or a class for an expanded clone.

>few|TRBV29-1|TRBJ2-3|NA
CSVSPAGSQDRQYF
TGCAGCGTTTCCCCGGCGGGATCGCAAGATAGGCAGTATTTT
>NA|TRBV11-2|TRBJ2-5|TRBD2
CASSAGLARETQYF
TGTGCCAGCAGCGCGGGACTAGCGCGGGAGACCCAGTACTTC
>few|TRBV7-9|TRBJ2-3|NA
CASSLREVPTDTQYF
TGTGCCAGCAGCTTAAGAGAGGTTCCCACAGATACGCAGTATTTT
>few|TRBV28|TRBJ2-3|TRBD1
CASSRGTDRSTDTQYF
TGTGCCAGCAGTAGGGGGACAGACAGAAGCACAGATACGCAGTATTTT
>NA|TRBV20-1|TRBJ2-4|TRBD2
CSAARREAKNIQYF
TGCAGTGCCGCACGGCGGGAGGCCAAAAACATTCAGTACTTC
>NA|TRBV28|TRBJ2-7|NA
CASSLPGGIYEQYF
TGTGCCAGCAGTTTACCGGGTGGGATCTACGAGCAGTACTTC
>NA|TRBV6-5|TRBJ2-5|TRBD2
CASSGLAGGQETQYF
TGTGCCAGCAGTGGACTAGCGGGAGGCCAAGAGACCCAGTACTTC
>NA|TRBV20-1|TRBJ2-7|NA
CSAKTSYEQYF
TGCAGTGCTAAGACCTCCTACGAGCAGTACTTC
>NA|TRBV12-3/TRBV12-4|TRBJ1-2|NA
CASSVSGGGGYTF
TGTGCCAGCAGTGTTTCCGGGGGCGGAGGCTACACCTTC
>once|TRBV24-1|TRBJ1-4|NA
CATSSGLSTNEKLFF
TGTGCCACCAGTTCCGGGCTCTCCACTAATGAAAAACTGTTTTTT
>NA|TRBV18|TRBJ2-2|NA
CASSPRARANTGELFF
TGTGCCAGCTCACCAAGGGCAAGGGCGAACACCGGGGAGCTGTTTTTT
>once|TRBV6-2/TRBV6-3|TRBJ2-7|NA
CASSYRSRALDEQYF
TGTGCCAGCAGTTACCGGAGCAGGGCTCTGGACGAGCAGTACTTC
>NA|TRBV28|TRBJ2-1|NA
CASRAASSYNEQFF
TGTGCCAGCCGAGCGGCTAGCTCCTACAATGAGCAGTTCTTC
>many|TRBV27|TRBJ2-7|NA
CASSLWDQPYEQYF
TGTGCCAGCAGTTTATGGGACCAACCCTACGAGCAGTACTTC
>NA|TRBV7-2|TRBJ2-1|TRBD2
CASSLVGSGDLYNEQFF
TGTGCCAGCAGCTTAGTTGGTAGCGGGGATCTCTACAATGAGCAGTTCTTC
>NA|TRBV29-1|TRBJ2-1|NA
CSVDVDSPTNEQFF
TGCAGCGTTGATGTGGACTCCCCGACGAATGAGCAGTTCTTC
>few|TRBV7-9|TRBJ2-3|TRBD1
CASSLAGTVLDTQYF
TGTGCCAGCAGCTTAGCAGGGACAGTCCTGGATACGCAGTATTTT
>few|TRBV12-3/TRBV12-4|TRBJ2-3|NA
CASRRVADTQYF
TGTGCCAGCAGACGAGTGGCAGATACGCAGTATTTT
>many|TRBV5-1|TRBJ2-7|TRBD2
CASSPASGMNSYEQYF
TGCGCCAGCAGCCCGGCTAGCGGGATGAACTCCTACGAGCAGTACTTC
>NA|TRBV20-1|TRBJ2-7|NA
CSASFGGGTSYEQYF
TGCAGTGCCTCCTTTGGGGGCGGGACATCCTACGAGCAGTACTTC
>NA|TRBV20-1|TRBJ2-7|NA
CSAPGEARGEQYF
TGCAGTGCCCCCGGGGAGGCAAGGGGCGAGCAGTACTTC
>many|TRBV9|TRBJ2-3|NA
CASSSSGVPDTQYF
TGTGCCAGCAGCTCATCGGGGGTTCCAGATACGCAGTATTTT
>few|TRBV12-5|TRBJ2-2|NA
CASGLLQTGELFF
TGTGCTAGTGGTTTGCTCCAGACCGGGGAGCTGTTTTTT
>NA|TRBV7-9|TRBJ2-1|NA
CASPRQGAAGEPYNEQFF
TGTGCCAGTCCGAGACAGGGTGCGGCGGGAGAGCCGTACAATGAGCAGTTCTTC
>NA|TRBV12-3/TRBV12-4|TRBJ2-7|NA
CASRQKYEQYF
TGTGCCAGCAGGCAGAAGTACGAGCAGTACTTC
>many|TRBV20-1|TRBJ2-7|NA
CSARPGQPYEQYF
TGCAGTGCTAGACCAGGACAGCCCTACGAGCAGTACTTC
>few|TRBV6-5|TRBJ1-4|NA
CASSSSSATNEKLFF
TGTGCCAGCAGTTCGTCATCTGCAACTAATGAAAAACTGTTTTTT
>few|TRBV28|TRBJ2-1|NA
CASSLGAGRNYNEQFF
TGTGCCAGCAGTTTAGGGGCAGGTAGGAACTACAATGAGCAGTTCTTC
>many|TRBV7-9|TRBJ2-1|NA
CASSFTGNEQFF
TGTGCCAGCAGCTTTACAGGCAATGAGCAGTTCTTC
>NA|TRBV15|TRBJ2-1|NA
CATSTGTRRQFF
TGTGCCACCAGCACCGGGACTCGTCGGCAGTTCTTC
>NA|TRBV6-2/TRBV6-3|TRBJ2-3|NA
CASSYSISYADSLPDTQYF
TGTGCCAGCAGTTACTCGATTAGCTACGCTGACTCCCTTCCGGATACGCAGTATTTT
>few|TRBV3-1|TRBJ2-1|TRBD2
CASSQVGAGGSSYNEQFF
TGTGCCAGCAGCCAAGTTGGAGCGGGAGGGAGTAGTTACAATGAGCAGTTCTTC
>NA|TRBV5-5|TRBJ2-7|NA
CASSWGLGGSYEQYF
TGTGCCAGCAGCTGGGGACTCGGTGGCTCCTACGAGCAGTACTTC
>few|TRBV19|TRBJ2-2|NA
CASSIVGVMGTGELFF
TGTGCCAGTAGTATTGTGGGGGTAATGGGTACCGGGGAGCTGTTTTTT
>NA|TRBV7-2|TRBJ1-1|NA
CASSWGNMNTEAFF
TGTGCCAGCAGCTGGGGCAACATGAACACTGAAGCTTTCTTT
>NA|TRBV20-1|TRBJ2-3|TRBD2
CSARESGRRDTQYF
TGCAGTGCTAGAGAAAGCGGGAGGAGAGATACGCAGTATTTT
>many|TRBV2|TRBJ2-2|NA
CASSRTGLRTGELFF
TGTGCCAGCAGTCGAACAGGGTTACGAACCGGGGAGCTGTTTTTT
>few|TRBV4-1|TRBJ1-2|NA
CASSQIRSSYGYTF
TGCGCCAGCAGCCAGATCCGGTCCAGCTATGGCTACACCTTC
>NA|TRBV7-2|TRBJ1-1|NA
CASSLGRLGAHTEAFF
TGTGCCAGCAGCTTAGGTCGCCTGGGGGCGCACACTGAAGCTTTCTTT